A selection of T cell receptor beta chains follows, all from one sample in a study of blood T cell repertoires in COVID-19. Generated by immunoSEQ multiplex PCR, the TCRdb table keeps only in-frame clones and is missing some. In the table there are 200,000 to 300,000 clones, over 70% of which are singletons. The sequenced sample was peripheral blood. The receptors originated from a woman of 80 years or more with acute or convalescent COVID-19. Each CDR3 is given without its conserved first and last residue. Each record gives: J gene, V gene, CDR3 protein.

TRBJ1-2,TRBV6-5,ASRETVDYGYT
TRBJ1-3,TRBV10-3,AIRGQGTKGNTIY
TRBJ1-2,TRBV9,ASSGPRLNYGYT
TRBJ2-1,TRBV5-6,ASSLVAGRRQF
TRBJ2-1,TRBV5-4,ASMPRDRTYNEQF
TRBJ2-5,TRBV14,ASNYASETQY
TRBJ1-1,TRBV25-1,ASSATGGNTEAF
TRBJ1-2,TRBV6-5,ASGSRDRVGIGYT
TRBJ2-5,TRBV5-1,ASTAGIQETQY
TRBJ2-3,TRBV5-1,ASSPGLATDTQY
TRBJ2-3,TRBV19,ASSILGLSTDTQY
TRBJ1-1,TRBV6-6,ASSYGSTEAF
TRBJ2-1,TRBV28,ASSLSGLYNEQF
TRBJ1-2,TRBV5-1,ASSLVDDRSYGYT
TRBJ1-5,TRBV6-1,ASSEVFGQPQH
TRBJ2-5,TRBV6-1,ASSDTGLETQY
TRBJ2-5,TRBV29-1,SAMDRVQETQY
TRBJ2-3,TRBV5-1,ASSGGLGTDTQY
TRBJ2-5,TRBV7-9,ASSPLGGGALETQY
TRBJ2-1,TRBV7-9,ASSPGTPQEQF
TRBJ2-5,TRBV18,ASSPSVETQY
TRBJ1-1,TRBV19,ASKRGMNTEAF
TRBJ1-5,TRBV10-3,ATWGGSGQPQH
TRBJ2-5,TRBV5-1,ASVGGLAGQETQY
TRBJ2-2,TRBV11-2,ASSLDWSRGVAGELF
TRBJ1-2,TRBV15,ATSRDPSYGYT
TRBJ1-2,TRBV28,ASSWGDSGYGYT
TRBJ1-1,TRBV10-3,AISADRGPTEAF
TRBJ2-2,TRBV19,ASSIQGAPGELF
TRBJ1-1,TRBV6-5,ASSFTGGAF
TRBJ1-5,TRBV27,ASSLYSPGLTLNQPQH
TRBJ1-5,TRBV2,ASSPGVYQPQH
TRBJ2-3,TRBV5-1,ASSLAPSGATDTQY
TRBJ2-5,TRBV12-3/TRBV12-4,ASSWEGETQY
TRBJ2-3,TRBV14,ASSQTLERVTQY
TRBJ1-2,TRBV5-4,ASSWGTGVGYT
TRBJ2-7,TRBV2,ASSDYRTYEQY
TRBJ2-3,TRBV6-4,ASSDSSGTRTDTQY
TRBJ2-1,TRBV10-3,AISEGLAFTSSYNEQF
TRBJ1-3,TRBV15,ATSRVYGRSTTGDLNTIY
TRBJ2-7,TRBV18,ASSPSGQNNYEQY
TRBJ1-1,TRBV29-1,SASTGMGNTEAF
TRBJ1-6,TRBV19,ASKQVDNSPLH
TRBJ2-2,TRBV18,ASSLTGDTGELF
TRBJ2-2,TRBV10-2,ASSEPGQGASGELF
TRBJ2-1,TRBV19,ASSPTGGSYNEQF
TRBJ2-2,TRBV6-5,ASSYYPLAGGELF
TRBJ2-7,TRBV19,ASSIGTDSYEQY
TRBJ2-7,TRBV18,ASSTTGPEQY
TRBJ2-1,TRBV28,ASSSLTSASNEQF
TRBJ2-3,TRBV29-1,SVTTTTSGGTDTQY
TRBJ2-1,TRBV5-5,ASSHGEGSSYNEQF
TRBJ2-2,TRBV3-1/TRBV3-2,ASCLMSFGELF
TRBJ2-7,TRBV7-2,ASSPGLAGGGHEQY
TRBJ1-3,TRBV2,ASRLDAGSGNTIY
TRBJ2-7,TRBV13,ASSSIRAGIYEQY
TRBJ2-1,TRBV24-1,ATSDHRLAGPSYNEQF
TRBJ1-4,TRBV25-1,ASSEMPKGATNEKLF
TRBJ1-4,TRBV24-1,ATSESGEEKLF
TRBJ2-1,TRBV29-1,SADRGLAGNEQF